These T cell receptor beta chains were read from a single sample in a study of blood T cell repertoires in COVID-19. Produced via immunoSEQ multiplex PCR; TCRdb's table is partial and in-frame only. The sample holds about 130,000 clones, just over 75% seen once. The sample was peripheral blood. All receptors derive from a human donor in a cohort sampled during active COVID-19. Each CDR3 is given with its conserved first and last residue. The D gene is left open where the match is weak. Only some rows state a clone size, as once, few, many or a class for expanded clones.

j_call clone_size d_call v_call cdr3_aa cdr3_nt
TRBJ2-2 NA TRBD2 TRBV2 CASSDGLAGTNTGELFF TGTGCCAGCAGTGATGGGCTAGCGGGTACAAACACCGGGGAGCTGTTTTTT
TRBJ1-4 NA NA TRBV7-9 CASSSIRGGDEKLFF TGTGCCAGCAGCTCAATTAGGGGAGGTGATGAAAAACTGTTTTTT
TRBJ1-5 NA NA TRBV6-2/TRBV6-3 CASSPRTGASSLQPQHF TGTGCCAGCAGCCCTAGAACTGGGGCCTCGTCCCTCCAGCCCCAGCATTTT
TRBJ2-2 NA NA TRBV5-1 CASSFLGAQISSGELFF TGCGCCAGCAGCTTCCTGGGAGCCCAAATAAGTTCCGGGGAGCTGTTTTTT
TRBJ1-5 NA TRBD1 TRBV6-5 CASRPTGFGNQPQHF TGTGCCAGCAGGCCGACAGGGTTTGGCAATCAGCCCCAGCATTTT
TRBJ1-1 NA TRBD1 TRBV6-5 CASSYQGQGNTEAFF TGTGCCAGCAGTTACCAGGGACAGGGAAACACTGAAGCTTTCTTT
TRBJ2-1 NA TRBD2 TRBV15 CATSRDLSSGGFFHSYNEQFF TGTGCCACCAGCAGAGATTTAAGTAGCGGGGGCTTTTTCCACTCCTACAATGAGCAGTTCTTC
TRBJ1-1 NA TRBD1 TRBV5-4 CASSQSRGQTEAFF TGTGCCAGCAGCCAATCGAGGGGGCAGACTGAAGCTTTCTTT
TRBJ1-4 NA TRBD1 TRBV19 CASSIIGQGSEKLFF TGTGCCAGTAGTATCATTGGACAGGGCTCTGAAAAACTGTTTTTT
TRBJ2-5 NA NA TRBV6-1 CASSDPLLQETQYF TGTGCCAGCAGTGATCCGCTACTGCAAGAGACCCAGTACTTC
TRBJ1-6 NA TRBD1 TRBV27 CASSSWQGVVDSPLHF TGTGCCAGCAGTTCCTGGCAGGGGGTCGTGGATTCACCCCTCCACTTT
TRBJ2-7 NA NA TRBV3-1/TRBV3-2 CASSHRLVFEQYF TGTGCCAGCAGCCACCGACTCGTCTTCGAGCAGTACTTC
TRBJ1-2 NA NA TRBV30 CAWTSGGSYGYTF TGTGCCTGGACCAGTGGGGGGAGCTATGGCTACACCTTC
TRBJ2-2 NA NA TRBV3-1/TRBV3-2 CASSQSGGAGELFF TGTGCCAGCAGCCAGTCGGGGGGCGCCGGGGAGCTGTTTTTT
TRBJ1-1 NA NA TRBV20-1 CSGLMNTEAFF TGTTCAGGACTTATGAACACTGAAGCTTTCTTT
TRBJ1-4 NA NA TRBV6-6 CASRAEEEKLFF TGTGCCAGCAGGGCAGAGGAGGAAAAACTGTTTTTT
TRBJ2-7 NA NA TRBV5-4 CASGQWLHEQYF TGTGCCAGCGGACAGTGGCTCCACGAGCAGTACTTC
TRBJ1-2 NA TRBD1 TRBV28 CASSASTGLINYGYTF TGTGCCAGCAGTGCCTCGACAGGGTTGATCAACTATGGCTACACCTTC
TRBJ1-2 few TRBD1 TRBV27 CASSVDRRDYGYTF TGTGCCAGCAGTGTGGACAGGAGGGACTATGGCTACACCTTC
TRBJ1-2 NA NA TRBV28 CASSPLDRPGLGYTF TGTGCCAGCAGTCCCTTAGACAGGCCGGGGCTCGGCTACACCTTC
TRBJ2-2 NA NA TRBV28 CASSRPGAGELFF TGTGCCAGCAGCCGACCGGGGGCCGGGGAGCTGTTTTTT
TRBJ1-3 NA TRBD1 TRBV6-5 CASSYTRWDRGNTIYF TGTGCCAGCAGTTACACAAGATGGGACAGGGGAAACACCATATATTTT
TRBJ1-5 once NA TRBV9 CASSVGGGGAGQPQHF TGTGCCAGCAGCGTAGGTGGAGGGGGGGCTGGTCAGCCCCAGCATTTT
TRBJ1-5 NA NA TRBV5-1 CASSPGTLSNQPQHF TGCGCCAGCAGTCCCGGGACACTTAGCAATCAGCCCCAGCATTTT
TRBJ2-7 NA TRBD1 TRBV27 CASSPLTGGRNEQYF TGTGCCAGCAGTCCGTTGACAGGGGGACGTAACGAGCAGTACTTC
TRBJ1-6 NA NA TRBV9 CASSLRQVLTINSPLHF TGTGCCAGCAGCCTTCGACAGGTCCTCACCATTAATTCACCCCTCCACTTT
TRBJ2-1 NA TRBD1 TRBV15 CATSRDRETGGEQFF TGTGCCACCAGCAGAGATCGTGAGACAGGGGGTGAGCAGTTCTTC
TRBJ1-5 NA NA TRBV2 CASSFDSRGQPQHF TGTGCCAGCAGTTTCGACTCCCGGGGGCAGCCCCAGCATTTT